This TCR beta chain was documented in a study of cytomegalovirus exposure and HLA in healthy donors. Whole-study findings and limits: A later analysis linked a missense DCLRE1C variant to TCR beta V- and J-gene trimming. TRBV6-2, TRBV6-3 and other indistinguishable V segments were excluded. When analyzed later, the rates of TCR association showed variation by HLA locus, with DRB1 the most and HLA-C the fewest. Apart from CMV serostatus, no immune exposure information was available.

The PCR made use of 60 Vbeta and 13 Jbeta primers. The assay was immunoSEQ multiplex PCR, and TCRdb's table has in-frame clones only and misses some. Of roughly 110,000 clones in the sample, around 70% are singletons; the top ten hold 0.65% to 0.85%. In regard to this clone: The target antigen is unknown.

This CDR3 has 19 amino acids. From germline, CDR1 is MNHEY and CDR2 SMNVEV (reference sequence). The V and J ends lost 4 bases and 0 bases, in that order; junction bases with no gene match: 15. This receptor was identified in a boy aged 5-17 years in good health and CMV-seronegative. The genes are TRBV27 and TRBJ1-2, with 9 positions matching TRBD1. Material for sequencing was PBMCs. The CDR3 spells CASSSQGALASSSNYGYTF. The CDR3 DNA reads TGTGCCAGCAGTTCACAGGGGGCCCTTGCATCTTCCTCTAACTATGGCTACACCTTC.